These 22 T cell receptor beta chains originate from one sample sequenced in a study of blood T cells in healthy people across ages. Next came a second PCR, run for roughly 6 to 11 cycles, which used a sample-barcoded 5' primer along with a J-beta primer mix. One entry per CDR3 protein, called by TCRdb with MiXCR from the 5' RACE reads. The sample lists 1.5 million to 2 million distinct CDR3 sequences, roughly two fifths occurring once. The sequenced material came from blood. Receptors were obtained from a human donor in good health.

V gene TRBV7-9 combines with J gene TRBJ1-2, with D tentatively TRBD1 (6 bases). CDR1 and CDR2 from the germline V gene are SEHNR and FQNEAQ (reference sequence). The V end lost 0 bases, the J end lost 6 bases, and 17 bases lay between the germline ends. This CDR3 is built from 16 residues. Here the CDR3 DNA reads TGTGCCAGCAGCTTAGCGCGTGAGGAGGGGGTGAATGGCTACACCTTC. This encodes CASSLAREEGVNGYTF. The full variable domain, in which reference TRBV7-9 and TRBJ1-2 provide the parts outside the CDR3, is DTGVSQNPRHKITKRGQNVTFRCDPISEHNRLYWYRQTLGQGPEFLTYFQNEAQLEKSRLLSDRFSAERPKGSFSTLEIQRTEQGDSAMYLCASSLAREEGVNGYTFGSGTRLTVV.

The sample holds a few counts of this clonotype. A much more abundant neighbour one base away suggests this may be a read error. The V and J genes are TRBV6-6 and TRBJ2-7, with TRBD2 as a possible D gene (6 bases). This CDR3 has 15 residues. CDR1 is MNHNY, CDR2 SVGAGI, per germline (reference sequence). The DNA of the CDR3 is TGTGGCAGCAGTGCCCCAAGTTCGGGGGCCTACGAGCAGTACTTC. As protein: CGSSAPSSGAYEQYF.

A single count supports this clonotype. The junction departs from the called germline gene at one end, perhaps through a read error. This chain connects TRBV15 to TRBJ2-5; D uncertain. CDR1 is LNHNV and CDR2 is YYDKDF in the germline V gene (reference sequence). The CDR3 is made up of 17 amino acids. The CDR3 spells CATSRDLGRAIQGTQYF. The CDR3 coding sequence is TGTGCCACCAGCAGAGATCTGGGCAGAGCGATCCAAGGGACCCAGTACTTC.

The gene calls are TRBV7-8 and TRBJ2-7, with TRBD2 as a possible D gene (6 bases). Germline lookup yields CDR1 SGHVS and CDR2 FQNEAQ. V lost 3 bases, J lost 2 bases, and 17 bases lay in between. The CDR3 runs 16 residues. Here the CDR3 DNA reads TGTGCCAGCAGCTTCCTACCGGGTCCGGGGGCCTACGAGCAGTACTTC. Protein: CASSFLPGPGAYEQYF.

This clonotype came up once. The chain links TRBV20-1 to TRBJ1-2; D not resolved. CDR1 and CDR2 from the germline V gene are DFQATT and SNEGSKA (reference sequence). CDR3 length equals 12 residues. The V gene lost 3 bases and the J gene lost 9 bases, with 14 bases spanning the gap. The CDR3 region is CSASPAAMSYTF. CDR3 sequence (DNA): TGCAGTGCTAGCCCCGCAGCAATGAGCTACACCTTC.

The J gene is TRBJ1-2, the V gene TRBV7-2; 8 bases align to TRBD1. Germline CDR1 and CDR2: SGHTA and FQGNSA. The junction had 7 bases not matched to a gene; V was cut back by 3 bases and J by 4 bases. The CDR3 totals 15 residues. The CDR3 protein is CASSLSSGGLYGYTF. Here the CDR3 DNA reads TGTGCCAGCAGCTTGAGTTCAGGGGGCCTCTATGGCTACACCTTC. Drawing the rest from reference TRBV7-2 and TRBJ1-2, the complete variable domain is GAGVSQSPSNKVTEKGKDVELRCDPISGHTALYWYRQSLGQGLEFLIYFQGNSAPDKSGLPSDRFSAERTGGSVSTLTIQRTQQEDSAVYLCASSLSSGGLYGYTFGSGTRLTVV.

This clonotype was seen a few times. The chain links TRBV9 to TRBJ2-1; 15 bases line up with TRBD2. CDR3 length equals 16 residues. Per the germline V gene, CDR1 is SGDLS and CDR2 is YYNGEE. V shed 3 bases and J 8 bases; nucleotides not matched to a gene: 6. The CDR3 nucleotides are TGTGCCAGCAGCGCGCGGGGACTAGCGGGGGGCCATGAGCAGTTCTTC. Translation gives CASSARGLAGGHEQFF.

The chain joins TRBV9 to TRBJ2-5; 7 nucleotides align to TRBD1. The J call could be wrong; TRBJ2-1 is a better fit for the DNA end. Germline values: CDR1 SGDLS, CDR2 YYNGEE. This CDR3 is built from 14 residues. CDR3 loop: CASSESQGQETQFF. The DNA of the CDR3 is TGTGCCAGCAGCGAGTCACAGGGGCAAGAGACCCAGTTCTTC.

This clonotype was picked up a small number of times. The germline gene is not matched at one end of the junction; a read error may be the cause. The V gene is TRBV24-1, the J gene TRBJ2-1, with D possibly being TRBD2 (6 bases). The CDR3 has 16 residues. Germline V gene sequence: CDR1 KGHDR, CDR2 SFDVKD. CDR3 residues: CATKSAYGDSSNEQFF. The CDR3 coding sequence is TGTGCCACCAAATCGGCTTACGGGGACTCCTCCAATGAGCAGTTCTTC.

This chain links TRBV7-9 with TRBJ2-5; 9 bases fit TRBD1. The end of the DNA is better explained by TRBJ2-7, so the J call may be wrong. Germline CDR1 and CDR2: SEHNR and FQNEAQ (reference sequence). The CDR3 is made up of 15 amino acids. The CDR3 loop is CASSSRDRAGHEQYF. The CDR3 DNA reads as TGTGCCAGCAGCTCCCGGGACAGGGCGGGTCACGAGCAGTACTTC.

The gene calls are TRBV30 and TRBJ2-4; no reliable D call. The length of the CDR3 is 12 residues. Looked up from germline, CDR1 is GTSNPN and CDR2 is SVGIG (reference sequence). V lost 3 bases, J lost 15 bases, and 18 bases lay in between. CDR3 sequence: CAWRVAPYERYF. In DNA form, the CDR3 reads TGTGCCTGGAGAGTCGCCCCCTACGAGCGGTACTTC.

The V gene is TRBV7-2, the J gene TRBJ2-1; 9 nucleotides agree with TRBD2. Looked up from germline, CDR1 is SGHTA and CDR2 is FQGNSA. The CDR3 runs to 18 residues. V shed 0 bases, J shed 4 bases, and the junction held 10 bases outside the gene matches. CDR3 sequence: CASSLAPWRGGLYNEQFF. CDR3 nucleotide sequence: TGTGCCAGCAGCTTAGCGCCTTGGCGGGGGGGACTTTACAATGAGCAGTTCTTC.

The chain couples TRBV6-5 to TRBJ1-2, with D unresolved. This CDR3 region has 14 residues. CDR1 MNHEY and CDR2 SVGAGI come from the germline V gene. The V end lost 0 bases, the J end lost 7 bases, and 12 bases lay between the germline ends. The CDR3 here is CASSYSSQAIGYTF. The CDR3 DNA is TGTGCCAGCAGTTACTCAAGCCAGGCCATTGGCTACACCTTC.

The V gene is TRBV7-2, the J gene TRBJ2-7; D remains ambiguous. The germline CDR1 and CDR2 sequences are SGHTA and FQGNSA. V was pared by 2 bases and J by 6 bases, with 11 bases between. The CDR3 totals 13 residues. The CDR3, as DNA: TGTGCCAGCAGCTTAAAGGACGTGGCCGAGCAGTACTTC. Translated, it gives CASSLKDVAEQYF.

This clonotype was detected a few times. The chain is built from TRBV27 and TRBJ2-5, with 7 nucleotides matching TRBD1. CDR1 and CDR2 from the germline V gene are MNHEY and SMNVEV (reference sequence). This CDR3 is built from 15 residues. After removal of 11 bases from V and 5 bases from J, the junction contained 17 bases not matched to a gene. CDR3 protein: CAVQETGVRGETQYF. CDR3 bases: TGTGCCGTCCAAGAAACAGGGGTTAGAGGCGAGACCCAGTACTTC.

J is TRBJ2-5 and V is TRBV3-1; D is unresolved. Germline lookup yields CDR1 LGHDT and CDR2 YNNKEL (reference sequence). V was cut by 3 bases and J by 0 bases, with 5 bases left in between. The CDR3 length is 13 residues. CDR3 residues: CASSHGNQETQYF. CDR3 sequence (DNA): TGTGCCAGCAGCCATGGGAACCAAGAGACCCAGTACTTC.

The J gene is TRBJ1-2, the V gene TRBV29-1; a possible D gene is TRBD1 (5 bases). The CDR3 spans 15 residues. Germline CDR1 SQVTM, CDR2 ANQGSEA. V was shortened by 2 bases and J by 7 bases, with 20 bases between the two germline ends. CDR3 region: CSVEPGERWAFGYTF. In nucleotides, the CDR3 is TGCAGCGTTGAACCGGGGGAACGGTGGGCTTTTGGCTACACCTTC.

The chain couples TRBV12-3 or TRBV12-4 to TRBJ2-7; tentatively, D is TRBD1 (6 bases). V was cut by 6 bases and J by 2 bases, with 14 bases left in between. This CDR3 spans 14 amino acids. DNA of the CDR3: TGTGCCAGCAGCCCCCGGACAGCCACCTACGAGCAGTACTTC. It encodes CASSPRTATYEQYF.

The CDR3, as DNA: TGTGCCAGCAGCTTCACCGGGGGGGGTAACAATGAGCAGTTCTTC. It yields the protein CASSFTGGGNNEQFF. This chain uses TRBV7-2 with TRBJ2-1; 8 nucleotides line up with TRBD2. CDR1 is SGHTA, CDR2 FQGNSA, per germline. V lost 3 bases, J lost 5 bases, and 6 bases stayed unmatched. The CDR3 length is 15 residues.

The chain carries TRBV4-2 and TRBJ2-2; D not resolved. The germline V gene encodes CDR1 LGHNA and CDR2 YNFKEQ. The CDR3 totals 15 residues. The germline V and J ends were trimmed by 0 bases and 7 bases, with 12 bases remaining between them. In DNA, the CDR3 is TGTGCCAGCAGCCAAGATGGGTTGATTAGCGGGGAGCTGTTTTTT. Its protein product is CASSQDGLISGELFF.

The V gene is TRBV29-1, the J gene TRBJ2-5, with a tentative D call TRBD1 (5 bases). TRBJ2-7 explains the end of the DNA better; the J call may be wrong. The CDR3 covers 11 residues. Germline CDR1 reads SQVTM; CDR2 reads ANQGSEA. The chain's CDR3 is CSVVRVDEQYF. The CDR3 coding sequence is TGCAGCGTTGTCAGGGTCGACGAGCAGTACTTC.

This clonotype was seen a few times. The V call is TRBV7-2, the J call TRBJ2-1; TRBD2 aligns across 8 bases. V shed 2 bases and J 2 bases; nucleotides not matched to a gene: 5. The CDR3 has 16 amino acids. Germline loops: CDR1 SGHTA, CDR2 FQGNSA. CDR3: CASSLLGSGAYNEQFF. The CDR3 coding sequence is TGTGCCAGCAGCTTATTAGGTAGCGGGGCCTACAATGAGCAGTTCTTC.